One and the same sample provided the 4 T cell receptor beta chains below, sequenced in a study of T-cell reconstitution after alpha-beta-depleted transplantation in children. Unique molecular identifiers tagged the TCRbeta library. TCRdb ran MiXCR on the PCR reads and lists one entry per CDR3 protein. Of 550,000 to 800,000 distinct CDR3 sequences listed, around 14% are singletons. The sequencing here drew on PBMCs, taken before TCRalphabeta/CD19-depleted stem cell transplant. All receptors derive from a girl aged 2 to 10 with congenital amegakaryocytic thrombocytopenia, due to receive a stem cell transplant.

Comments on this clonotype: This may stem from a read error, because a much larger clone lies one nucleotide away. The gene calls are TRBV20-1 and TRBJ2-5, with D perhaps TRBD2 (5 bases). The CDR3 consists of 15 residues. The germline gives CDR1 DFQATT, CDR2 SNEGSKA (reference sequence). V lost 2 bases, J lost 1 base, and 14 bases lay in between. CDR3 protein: CSARSHSALQETQYF. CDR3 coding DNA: TGCAGTGCTAGATCTCATAGCGCCCTCCAAGAGACCCAGTACTTC.

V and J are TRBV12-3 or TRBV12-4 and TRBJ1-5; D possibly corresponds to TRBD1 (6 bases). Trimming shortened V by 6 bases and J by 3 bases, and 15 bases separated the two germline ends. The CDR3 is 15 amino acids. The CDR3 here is CASRRRGSSNQPQHF. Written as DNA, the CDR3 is TGTGCCAGCAGGCGCAGGGGTAGTTCCAATCAGCCCCAGCATTTT.

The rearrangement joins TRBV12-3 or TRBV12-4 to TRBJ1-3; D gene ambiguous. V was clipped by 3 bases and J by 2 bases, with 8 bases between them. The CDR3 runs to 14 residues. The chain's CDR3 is CASSFVGAGNTIYF. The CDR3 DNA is TGTGCCAGCAGTTTCGTTGGGGCTGGAAACACCATATATTTT.

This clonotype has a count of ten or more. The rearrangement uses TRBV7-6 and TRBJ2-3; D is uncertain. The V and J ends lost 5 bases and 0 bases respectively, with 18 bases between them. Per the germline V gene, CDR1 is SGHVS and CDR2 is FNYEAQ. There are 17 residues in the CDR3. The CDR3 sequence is CASSEDGRLASTDTQYF. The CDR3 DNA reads TGTGCCAGCAGCGAGGACGGAAGGCTCGCTAGCACAGATACGCAGTATTTT.